These T cell receptor beta chains were read from a single sample in a study of PD-1 blockade in classical Hodgkin lymphoma. Sequencing used immunoSEQ multiplex PCR; TCRdb keeps in-frame clones, though not all of them. The sample consists of about 23,000 clones, roughly 88% of them appearing once. The material was peripheral blood mononuclear cells (PBMCs), obtained before the fourth cycle of nivolumab. The receptors were gathered from a human donor with classical Hodgkin lymphoma. Each CDR3 is given with its conserved first and last residue. The D gene is left open where the match is weak. Rows may omit the clone size; those that give it use once, few, many or a size class.

TGTGCCAGCAGCACCGGCGGGAGAAAGGGCCATGAGCAGTTCTTC	CASSTGGRKGHEQFF	TRBV28	-	15	TRBJ2-1	TRBD2
TGTGCCAGCAGTTACTCTTTGGGCGGGCAGCCCCAGCATTTT	CASSYSLGGQPQHF	TRBV6-5	-	14	TRBJ1-5	-
TGTGCCAGCAGCCAATCCAGGGTATCTAATGAAAAACTGTTTTTT	CASSQSRVSNEKLFF	TRBV16	-	15	TRBJ1-4	-
TGCGCCAGCATAAGGGGCGGGAGCACAGATACGCAGTATTTT	CASIRGGSTDTQYF	TRBV5-1	once	14	TRBJ2-3	-
TGTGCCAGCAGCCACGGGACAGACCTCACAGATACGCAGTATTTT	CASSHGTDLTDTQYF	TRBV7-9	-	15	TRBJ2-3	TRBD1
TGTGCCAGCAGGGGGTGGGAGGGGAACACTGAAGCTTTCTTT	CASRGWEGNTEAFF	TRBV27	-	14	TRBJ1-1	-
TGCGCCAGCAGCCGGCTCGCTAGGGCGGGGGGGTCCTCCTACGAGCAGTACTTC	CASSRLARAGGSSYEQYF	TRBV4-1	-	18	TRBJ2-7	TRBD2
TGTGCCAGCACCCTAGCGGGAGAGGTCAATGAGCAGTTCTTC	CASTLAGEVNEQFF	TRBV28	-	14	TRBJ2-1	TRBD2
TGTGCCAGCAGTTCGCAGATAGGGGACTATGGCTACACCTTC	CASSSQIGDYGYTF	TRBV5-4	-	14	TRBJ1-2	-
TGTGCCAGCAGCTTAGAGGAGGACTCCTACGAGCAGTACTTC	CASSLEEDSYEQYF	TRBV7-6	-	14	TRBJ2-7	-